The entry below describes one TCR beta chain. Germline V gives CDR1 LNHDA, CDR2 SQIVND (reference sequence). V was shortened by 5 bases and J by 5 bases, with 19 bases between the two germline ends. The CDR3 has 15 amino acids. Sequenced by immunoSEQ multiplex PCR; TCRdb stores in-frame clones only, minus some. The data contain about 190,000 clones, roughly 93% of them seen just once; the ten biggest clones take up 0.95% to 1%. This entry is derived from a study of T cell responses to AZD1222 COVID-19 vaccine. The chain couples TRBV19 to TRBJ2-7; tentatively, D is TRBD1 or TRBD2 (6 bases each). This clonotype was obtained from an adult in good health. This sample comprised peripheral blood, obtained on day 0 of AZD1222 vaccination. CDR3 in amino acids: CASSGRRGFHDEQYF. CDR3 bases: TGTGCCAGTAGTGGTAGGAGGGGGTTTCACGACGAGCAGTACTTC. The full variable domain, rest sourced from reference TRBV19 and TRBJ2-7, is DGGITQSPKYLFRKEGQNVTLSCEQNLNHDAMYWYRQDPGQGLRLIYYSQIVNDFQKGDIAEGYSVSREKKESFPLTVTSAQKNPTAFYLCASSGRRGFHDEQYFGPGTRLTVT.